This T cell receptor beta chain originates from a study of cytomegalovirus exposure and HLA in healthy donors. Findings of the study overall: The dataset shows that most TCR sequences were rare, while some public TCRs occurred in many donors. Most likely, a cluster of highly shared sequence variants arose as a sequencing artifact. An Asian-associated ancestry cluster reportedly showed fewer N-insertions than the approximately 670-donor mean in a later analysis.

The primer mix had 60 Vbeta and 13 Jbeta primers. Data came from immunoSEQ multiplex PCR; TCRdb stores just in-frame clones and leaves some out. In the table there are 75,000 to 80,000 clones, 78% of which are singletons. Germline V gene sequence: CDR1 MDHEN, CDR2 SYDVKM. With 1 base removed from V and 4 bases from J, the gap between germline ends came to 7 bases. CDR3 length: 13 amino acids. Turning to this clone: Its antigen is not known.

The sample comprised PBMCs. The V gene is TRBV28, the J gene TRBJ1-1; D unclear. The TCR was taken from a middle-aged woman in good health and CMV-seropositive. The CDR3 here is CASSLSEGTEAFF. The CDR3, as DNA: TGTGCCAGCAGTTTATCCGAGGGCACTGAAGCTTTCTTT. Variable domain in full (rest from reference TRBV28 and TRBJ1-1): DVKVTQSSRYLVKRTGEKVFLECVQDMDHENMFWYRQDPGLGLRLIYFSYDVKMKEKGDIPEGYSVSREKKERFSLILESASTNQTSMYLCASSLSEGTEAFFGQGTRLTVV.